This T cell receptor beta chain was observed in a study of cytomegalovirus exposure and HLA in healthy donors. Study observations and caveats: The number of N-insertions in an Asian-associated ancestry cluster was reportedly below the approximately 690-donor mean in a later analysis.

The PCR contained 60 Vbeta and 13 Jbeta primers. The assay was immunoSEQ multiplex PCR, and TCRdb's table has in-frame clones only and misses some. The sample lists about 160,000 clones, 75% occurring once. With respect to this clone: The antigen remains unidentified.

Healthy people donating bone marrow made up the donors. The CDR3 length is 15 residues. Germline-derived CDR1 and CDR2 are LGHNA and YSLEER. Trimming stripped 2 bases from V and 2 bases from J, with 13 bases between. The source material was PBMCs. The chain has TRBV4-3 and TRBJ2-7; D gene ambiguous. This receptor was obtained from a man aged 18-30 years in good health and CMV-seronegative. The CDR3: CASSQKNGDPYEQYF. The CDR3 DNA reads TGCGCCAGCAGCCAAAAGAATGGAGACCCCTACGAGCAGTACTTC.